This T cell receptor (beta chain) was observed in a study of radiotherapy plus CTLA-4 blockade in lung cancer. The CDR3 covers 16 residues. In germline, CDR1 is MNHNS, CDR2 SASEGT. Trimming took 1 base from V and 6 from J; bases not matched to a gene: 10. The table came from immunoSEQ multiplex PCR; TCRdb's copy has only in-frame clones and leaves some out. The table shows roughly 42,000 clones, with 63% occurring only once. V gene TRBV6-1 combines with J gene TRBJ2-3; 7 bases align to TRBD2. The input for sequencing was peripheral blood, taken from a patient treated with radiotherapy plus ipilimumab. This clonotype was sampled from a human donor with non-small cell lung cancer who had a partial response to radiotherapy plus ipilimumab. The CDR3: CASSEGIRGVGDTQYF. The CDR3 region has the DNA TGTGCCAGCAGTGAAGGCATCCGGGGGGTTGGGGATACGCAGTATTTT.